Each of the 29 T cell receptor beta chains below was sequenced from the same sample in a study of T-cell reconstitution after alpha-beta-depleted transplantation in children. Preparation of the TCRbeta library used unique molecular identifiers. One entry per CDR3 protein results from TCRdb running MiXCR on the PCR reads. The sample includes 450,000 to 600,000 distinct CDR3 sequences, about 10% of them seen just once. The source was PBMCs, collected before TCRalphabeta/CD19-depleted stem cell transplant. The receptor source for this set is a child aged 2-15 years with inherited bone marrow failure, due to receive a stem cell transplant.

The genes are TRBV6-1 and TRBJ2-7, with D possibly TRBD1 on 6 matching bases. The CDR3 has 17 amino acids. V lost 8 bases and J 2 bases, leaving 25 bases between the germline ends. Per germline, CDR1 MNHNS and CDR2 SASEGT. The CDR3, as DNA: TGTGCCAGCGGACTGCGTTTAGGGGGAACCTTTCCCTACGAGCAGTACTTC. Translating it yields CASGLRLGGTFPYEQYF.

The chain couples TRBV7-9 to TRBJ2-1; possibly TRBD2 for D (5 bases). The CDR3 is 14 residues long. V lost 6 bases and J 2 bases, leaving 11 bases between the germline ends. The germline V gene encodes CDR1 SEHNR and CDR2 FQNEAQ (reference sequence). In nucleotides, the CDR3 is TGTGCCAGCAGTCCTGGCGGGCCCTACAATGAGCAGTTCTTC. Protein: CASSPGGPYNEQFF.

The gene calls are TRBV12-3 or TRBV12-4 and TRBJ2-7; TRBD2 agrees at 8 bases. CDR3 length: 17 residues. V was clipped by 3 bases and J by 6 bases; unmatched bases: 16. CDR3 loop: CASSFGVVAGTPGEQYF. The CDR3 DNA reads TGTGCCAGCAGTTTTGGTGTGGTAGCGGGAACTCCGGGCGAGCAGTACTTC.

CDR3 in DNA: TGTGCCAGTAGTCCGCGGGACGGACCCTACGAGCAGTACTTC. Translation gives CASSPRDGPYEQYF. The chain carries TRBV19 and TRBJ2-7; D is possibly TRBD2 (6 bases). Germline assignment: CDR1 LNHDA and CDR2 SQIVND (reference sequence). This CDR3 comprises 14 residues. V was cut by 5 bases and J by 2 bases, with 13 bases left in between.

There are a few counts of this clonotype. The genes are TRBV6-5 and TRBJ1-2; no reliable D call. The CDR3 is 15 residues long. The ends were cut back, 2 bases at V and 0 bases at J, with 10 bases in the middle. In germline, CDR1 is MNHEY, CDR2 SVGAGI. In DNA, the CDR3 is TGTGCCAGCAGTTACGGACTTACAGCTAACTATGGCTACACCTTC. Its protein product is CASSYGLTANYGYTF.

This clonotype showed up many times. This rearrangement joins TRBV4-3 to TRBJ1-4, with 7 bases lining up with TRBD1. CDR1 and CDR2 (germline): LGHNA, YSLEER. The CDR3 length is 16 residues. V gave up 3 bases and J gave up 6 bases; unmatched junction bases: 10. In nucleotides, the CDR3 is TGCGCCAGCAGCCAGTTGGGACAGCCTAGATATGAAAAACTGTTTTTT. It yields the protein CASSQLGQPRYEKLFF.

In this sample, this clonotype turned up many times. The chain has TRBV20-1 and TRBJ2-7; D remains ambiguous. This CDR3 region has 14 residues. The V gene's germline CDR1 is DFQATT and CDR2 SNEGSKA (reference sequence). The ends were cut back, 6 bases at V and 1 base at J, with 16 bases in the middle. CDR3 in amino acids: CSAGFSGRSYEQYF. The CDR3, as DNA: TGCAGTGCCGGGTTTTCGGGCAGGTCCTACGAGCAGTACTTC.

This clonotype was recorded many times. This chain joins TRBV7-6 and TRBJ2-7; D may be TRBD2 (6 bases). The CDR3 contains 14 residues. V gave up 1 base and J gave up 6 bases, with 13 bases separating them. The germline V gene has CDR1 SGHVS and CDR2 FNYEAQ. The CDR3 here is CASSLVSGEGEQYF. The CDR3 nucleotides read TGTGCCAGCAGCTTAGTCTCGGGAGAAGGCGAGCAGTACTTC.

This chain links TRBV5-4 with TRBJ2-3, with 11 bases lining up with TRBD2. Looked up from germline, CDR1 is SGHNT and CDR2 is YYREEE (reference sequence). This CDR3 comprises 17 residues. V gave up 6 bases and J gave up 0 bases; unmatched junction bases: 9. The CDR3 reads CASIPLGLAASTDTQYF. CDR3 nucleotides: TGTGCCAGCATACCCCTGGGACTAGCGGCTAGCACAGATACGCAGTATTTT.

This clonotype has ten or more counts. The rearrangement joins TRBV7-2 to TRBJ2-1, with 8 bases identical to TRBD1. The CDR3 has 15 residues. J gave up 3 bases and V 5 bases, and 6 bases lay outside the gene matches. Per the germline V gene, CDR1 is SGHTA and CDR2 is FQGNSA. CDR3 residues: CASSPTGADYNEQFF. The CDR3 DNA follows: TGTGCCAGCAGCCCGACAGGGGCAGACTACAATGAGCAGTTCTTC.

For this clonotype: A read error may be the cause here, since a much bigger clone is one base away. The genes are TRBV29-1 and TRBJ2-7, with D possibly being TRBD1 or TRBD2 (5 bases each). This CDR3 region has 13 residues. Looked up from germline, CDR1 is SQVTM and CDR2 is ANQGSEA. The ends were cut back, 4 bases at V and 2 bases at J, with 12 bases in the middle. Here the CDR3 DNA reads TGCAGCGTTGCGGGGCAGGTAGCCTACGAGCAGTACTTC. As protein: CSVAGQVAYEQYF.

This clonotype was recorded many times. The V call is TRBV12-3 or TRBV12-4, the J call TRBJ2-7; D call uncertain. This CDR3 has 14 amino acids. V lost 3 bases to trimming and J lost 0 bases, with 9 bases between them. The CDR3 coding sequence is TGTGCCAGCAGTTTCTGGCGTTACTCCTACGAGCAGTACTTC. Translating it yields CASSFWRYSYEQYF.

There are many counts of this clonotype. The chain recombines TRBV29-1 with TRBJ2-1; D gene ambiguous. The V and J ends lost 1 base and 8 bases respectively, with 24 bases between them. CDR1 and CDR2 from the germline V gene are SQVTM and ANQGSEA. The CDR3 has 17 residues. The CDR3 DNA is TGCAGCGTTGAAGGGTCCTCGTTAAACCCAACGGGCCATGAGCAGTTCTTC. This translates into CSVEGSSLNPTGHEQFF.

This clonotype was picked up many times. This chain joins TRBV29-1 and TRBJ2-7; D not certain. This CDR3 contains 13 residues. CDR1 is SQVTM and CDR2 is ANQGSEA in the germline V gene. Deletions cut 4 bases from V and 2 bases from J, with 12 bases between. In nucleotides, the CDR3 is TGCAGCGTTGGTATGGGCGCCCCCTACGAGCAGTACTTC. It translates to CSVGMGAPYEQYF.

This clonotype has ten or more counts. The chain recombines TRBV19 with TRBJ1-1, with a weak D call TRBD1 (5 bases). Germline V gene sequence: CDR1 LNHDA, CDR2 SQIVND (reference sequence). The CDR3 has 13 amino acids. Deletions cut 3 bases from V and 11 bases from J, with 16 bases between. The CDR3 DNA follows: TGTGCCAGTAGTATGGGGCTGGGAAAAGAGGCTTTCTTT. This codes for CASSMGLGKEAFF. Based on the CDR3 plus reference TRBV19 and TRBJ1-1, the full variable domain is DGGITQSPKYLFRKEGQNVTLSCEQNLNHDAMYWYRQDPGQGLRLIYYSQIVNDFQKGDIAEGYSVSREKKESFPLTVTSAQKNPTAFYLCASSMGLGKEAFFGQGTRLTVV.

This clonotype was picked up many times. This rearrangement joins TRBV4-3 to TRBJ2-1; D is unclear. Germline-derived CDR1 and CDR2 are LGHNA and YSLEER. The CDR3 has 16 amino acids. The V gene lost 0 bases and the J gene lost 6 bases, with 15 bases spanning the gap. This CDR3 reads CASSQDPFLGTNEQFF. CDR3 DNA: TGCGCCAGCAGCCAAGATCCCTTTCTGGGAACCAATGAGCAGTTCTTC.

The DNA for the CDR3 is TGTGCCAGCAGTGTGGTCGGAGTAACCGACCATGAGCAGTTCTTC. This sequence encodes CASSVVGVTDHEQFF. The V call is TRBV25-1, the J call TRBJ2-1; D call uncertain. The V end lost 4 bases, the J end lost 8 bases, and 18 bases lay between the germline ends. The CDR3 loop spans 15 amino acids. The germline V gene encodes CDR1 MGHDK and CDR2 SYGVNS.

Notes on this clonotype: This sequence may be a read error, since a much larger clone differs from it by one base. The chain employs TRBV6-9 and TRBJ2-1; TRBD2 matches at 9 bases. The CDR3 consists of 15 residues. Looked up from germline, CDR1 is MNHGY and CDR2 is SVAAGI. The ends lost 1 base at V and 9 bases at J; junction bases unmatched: 7. DNA of the CDR3: TGTGCCAGCAGTTATTTGAACGCGGGAGGGAGTGAGCAGTTCTTC. It encodes CASSYLNAGGSEQFF.

The table lists this clonotype with many counts. The chain joins TRBV4-2 to TRBJ2-2; 9 bases line up with TRBD1. The CDR3 consists of 16 residues. Germline V gives CDR1 LGHNA, CDR2 YNFKEQ. V gave up 5 bases and J gave up 8 bases; unmatched junction bases: 12. In DNA, the CDR3 is TGTGCCAGCAGCGCACTCTGGACAGGGGTTGGTGGGGAGCTGTTTTTT. Translating gives CASSALWTGVGGELFF.

This clonotype has a count of ten or more. V usage is TRBV6-2 or TRBV6-3 and J usage is TRBJ1-5, with D perhaps TRBD1 (5 bases). Germline V gene lookup returns CDR1 MNHEY and CDR2 SVGEGT. The V end was cut by 6 bases, the J end by 4 bases, with 16 bases between. The CDR3 is 15 residues long. The CDR3 coding sequence is TGTGCCAGCAGACGGACAAGTTTTTCAAATCAGCCCCAGCATTTT. It yields the protein CASRRTSFSNQPQHF.

In its sample, this clonotype was seen many times. The V and J genes are TRBV10-2 and TRBJ1-5; unclear D gene. The CDR3 spans 13 residues. The V gene's germline CDR1 is WSHSY and CDR2 SAAADI. Trimming took 8 bases from V and 4 from J, leaving 12 bases between them. CDR3 protein: CASGRAPNQPQHF. CDR3 sequence (DNA): TGCGCCAGCGGCCGGGCCCCAAATCAGCCCCAGCATTTT.

In this sample, this clonotype turned up many times. The chain is built from TRBV27 and TRBJ1-5; TRBD1 matches 9 bases. After removal of 5 bases from V and 0 bases from J, the junction contained 11 bases not matched to a gene. This CDR3 comprises 18 residues. In germline, CDR1 is MNHEY, CDR2 SMNVEV (reference sequence). The CDR3, as DNA: TGTGCCAGCAGTGCTACAACAGGGGGCTGGGTTAGCAATCAGCCCCAGCATTTT. Its translation: CASSATTGGWVSNQPQHF.

J is TRBJ2-7 and V is TRBV28; 10 positions agree with TRBD1. This CDR3 is built from 16 residues. Germline CDR1 reads MDHEN; CDR2 reads SYDVKM. With 4 bases clipped from V and 3 bases from J, the junction kept 9 bases outside the gene matches. The CDR3 nucleotides read TGTGCCAGCAGTTACATACCGGGACAGGGGCTCTACGAGCAGTACTTC. It encodes CASSYIPGQGLYEQYF.

This clonotype has only a few counts. The J gene is TRBJ2-2, the V gene TRBV14; weak D call: TRBD2 (7 bases). CDR3 length: 18 residues. In germline, CDR1 is SGHDN, CDR2 FVKESK. The V gene lost 0 bases and the J gene lost 4 bases, with 18 bases spanning the gap. For the CDR3, the DNA is TGTGCCAGCAGCCAAGACGGGATCGGGGGGCCTGGCACCGGGGAGCTGTTTTTT. Its translation: CASSQDGIGGPGTGELFF. The complete variable domain, with remaining parts taken from reference TRBV14 and TRBJ2-2, reads EAGVTQFPSHSVIEKGQTVTLRCDPISGHDNLYWYRRVMGKEIKFLLHFVKESKQDESGMPNNRFLAERTGGTYSTLKVQPAELEDSGVYFCASSQDGIGGPGTGELFFGEGSRLTVL.

The V and J genes are TRBV7-9 and TRBJ2-7; D might be TRBD1 or TRBD2, each matching 5 bases. Trimming took 3 bases from V and 6 from J, leaving 9 bases between them. Germline V gene sequence: CDR1 SEHNR, CDR2 FQNEAQ (reference sequence). The CDR3 contains 12 residues. The CDR3 sequence: CASSLGPFEQYF. The CDR3 DNA reads TGTGCCAGCAGCTTGGGACCATTCGAGCAGTACTTC.

At least ten counts were recorded for this clonotype. The chain joins TRBV11-2 to TRBJ2-7, with 9 positions matching TRBD2. V trimming: 0 bases; J trimming: 7 bases; junction bases outside the gene matches: 10. The CDR3 loop spans 16 amino acids. Germline assignment: CDR1 SGHAT and CDR2 FQNNGV. The DNA for the CDR3 is TGTGCCAGCAGCTTAGATGGCGGGAGGGATTGGGATGAGCAGTACTTC. As protein: CASSLDGGRDWDEQYF.

This clonotype was seen at least ten times. V gene TRBV7-9 combines with J gene TRBJ2-7; the D gene could be TRBD1 or TRBD2 (6 bases each). The CDR3 sequence is 16 residues long. Germline lookup yields CDR1 SEHNR and CDR2 FQNEAQ (reference sequence). Trimming cost V 4 bases and J 4 bases, with 20 bases left between them. The CDR3, as DNA: TGTGCCAGCAGCTCCTTTCTGGGGGGCGCATTGTACGAGCAGTACTTC. Amino acid sequence: CASSSFLGGALYEQYF.

This rearrangement joins TRBV14 to TRBJ2-1, with 7 bases lining up with TRBD2. The V gene's germline CDR1 is SGHDN and CDR2 FVKESK. Trimming at V came to 1 base and at J to 6 bases, leaving 3 bases not matched to a gene. This CDR3 has 14 residues. The CDR3, as DNA: TGTGCCAGCAGCCAAGGGGGGGGGGGCAATGAGCAGTTCTTC. It translates to CASSQGGGGNEQFF. Looking up the rest from reference TRBV14 and TRBJ2-1 gives the full variable domain: EAGVTQFPSHSVIEKGQTVTLRCDPISGHDNLYWYRRVMGKEIKFLLHFVKESKQDESGMPNNRFLAERTGGTYSTLKVQPAELEDSGVYFCASSQGGGGNEQFFGPGTRLTVL.

The chain has TRBV11-1 and TRBJ2-7; no reliable D call. This CDR3 is built from 13 residues. CDR1 SGHAT and CDR2 FQDESV come from the germline V gene (reference sequence). The V gene lost 2 bases and the J gene lost 5 bases, with 10 bases spanning the gap. CDR3 bases: TGTGCCAGCAGCTTATTCCCGGGCGACGAGCAGTACTTC. Amino acid sequence: CASSLFPGDEQYF. Supplemented by reference TRBV11-1 and TRBJ2-7, the full variable domain reads EAEVAQSPRYKITEKSQAVAFWCDPISGHATLYWYRQILGQGPELLVQFQDESVVDDSQLPKDRFSAERLKGVDSTLKIQPAELGDSAMYLCASSLFPGDEQYFGPGTRLTVT.